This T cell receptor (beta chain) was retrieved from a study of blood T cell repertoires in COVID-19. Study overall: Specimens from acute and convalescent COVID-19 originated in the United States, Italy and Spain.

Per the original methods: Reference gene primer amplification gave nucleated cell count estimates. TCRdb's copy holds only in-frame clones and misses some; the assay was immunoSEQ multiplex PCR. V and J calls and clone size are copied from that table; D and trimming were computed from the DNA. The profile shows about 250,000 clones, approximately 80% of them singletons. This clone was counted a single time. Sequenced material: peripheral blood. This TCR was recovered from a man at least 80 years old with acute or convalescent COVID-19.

CDR3 in amino acids: CASSPARQASSYNSPLHF. The CDR3 coding sequence is TGTGCCAGCTCACCGGCACGACAGGCCAGCTCCTATAATTCACCCCTCCACTTT. J is TRBJ1-6 and V is TRBV18, with D possibly matching TRBD1 (6 bases). Germline CDR1 reads KGHSH; CDR2 reads LQKENI. Trimming pared 3 bases from V and 0 bases from J, leaving 15 bases between. There are 18 residues in the CDR3.